This record concerns one TCR beta chain sequence. This entry is derived from a study of blood T cell repertoires in COVID-19. Overall study context: Nucleic acid was either cDNA or gDNA, and it came from T cells, B-cell-depleted T cells, or PBMCs.

Original processing methods: Cell counts per sample came from amplifying reference gene primers. The data were produced by immunoSEQ multiplex PCR, yet TCRdb's version contains in-frame clones alone and is incomplete. V and J calls and clone size are copied from that table; D and trimming were computed from the DNA. The sample lists a few hundred thousand clones; about 80% were seen once. Per the germline V gene, CDR1 is ENHRY and CDR2 is SYGVKD. The CDR3 spans 16 residues. Deletions cut 2 bases from V and 0 bases from J, with 11 bases between. The clonotype comes from a man aged 80 or over with acute or convalescent COVID-19. The sample was peripheral blood. The genes are TRBV10-3 and TRBJ1-3; no reliable D call. CDR3 coding DNA: TGTGCCATCAGTGAGGGGAGGGTTTACTCTGGAAACACCATATATTTT. It specifies CAISEGRVYSGNTIYF.